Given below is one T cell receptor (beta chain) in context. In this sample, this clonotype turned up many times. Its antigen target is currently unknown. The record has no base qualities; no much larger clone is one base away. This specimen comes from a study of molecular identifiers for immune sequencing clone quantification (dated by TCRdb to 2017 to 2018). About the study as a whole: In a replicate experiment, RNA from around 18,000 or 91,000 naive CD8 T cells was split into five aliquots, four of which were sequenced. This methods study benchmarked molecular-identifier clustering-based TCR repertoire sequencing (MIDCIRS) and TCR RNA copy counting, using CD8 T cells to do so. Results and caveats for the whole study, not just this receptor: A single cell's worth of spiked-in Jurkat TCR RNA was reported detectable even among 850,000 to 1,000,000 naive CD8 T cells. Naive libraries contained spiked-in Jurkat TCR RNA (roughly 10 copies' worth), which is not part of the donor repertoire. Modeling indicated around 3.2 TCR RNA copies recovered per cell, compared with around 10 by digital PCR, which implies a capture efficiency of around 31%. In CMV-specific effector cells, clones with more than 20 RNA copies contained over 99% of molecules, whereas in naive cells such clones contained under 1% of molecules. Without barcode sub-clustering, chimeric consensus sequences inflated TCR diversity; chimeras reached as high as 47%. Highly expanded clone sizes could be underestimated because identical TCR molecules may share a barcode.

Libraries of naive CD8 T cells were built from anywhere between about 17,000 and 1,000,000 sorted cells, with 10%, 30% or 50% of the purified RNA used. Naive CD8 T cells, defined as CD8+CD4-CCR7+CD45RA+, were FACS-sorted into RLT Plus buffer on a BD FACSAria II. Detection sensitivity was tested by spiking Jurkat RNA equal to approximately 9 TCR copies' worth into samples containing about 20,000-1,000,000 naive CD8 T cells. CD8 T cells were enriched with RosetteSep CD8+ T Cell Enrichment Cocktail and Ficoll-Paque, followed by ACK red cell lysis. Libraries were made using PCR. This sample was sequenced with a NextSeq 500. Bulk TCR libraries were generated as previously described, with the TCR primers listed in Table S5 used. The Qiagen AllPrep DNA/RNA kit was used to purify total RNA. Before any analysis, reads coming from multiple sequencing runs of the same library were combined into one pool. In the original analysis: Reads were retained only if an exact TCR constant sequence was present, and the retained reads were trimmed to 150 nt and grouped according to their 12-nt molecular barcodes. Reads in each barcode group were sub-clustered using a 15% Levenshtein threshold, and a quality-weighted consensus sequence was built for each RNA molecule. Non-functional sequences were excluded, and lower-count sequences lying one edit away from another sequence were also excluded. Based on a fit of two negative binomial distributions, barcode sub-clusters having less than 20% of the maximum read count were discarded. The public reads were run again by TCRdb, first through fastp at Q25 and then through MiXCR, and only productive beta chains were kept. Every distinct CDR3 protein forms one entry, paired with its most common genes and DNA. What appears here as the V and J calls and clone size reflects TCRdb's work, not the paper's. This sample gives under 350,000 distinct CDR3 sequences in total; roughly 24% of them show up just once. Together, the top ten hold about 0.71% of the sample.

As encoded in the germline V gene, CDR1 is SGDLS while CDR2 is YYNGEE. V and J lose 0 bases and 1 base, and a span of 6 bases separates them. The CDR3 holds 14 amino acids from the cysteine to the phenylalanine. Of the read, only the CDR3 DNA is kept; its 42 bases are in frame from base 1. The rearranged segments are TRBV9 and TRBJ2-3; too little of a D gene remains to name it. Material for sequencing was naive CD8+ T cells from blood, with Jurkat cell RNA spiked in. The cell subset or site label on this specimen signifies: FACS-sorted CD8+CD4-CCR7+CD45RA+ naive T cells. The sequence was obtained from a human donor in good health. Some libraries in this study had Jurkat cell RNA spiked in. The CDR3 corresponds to CASSVGVGTDTQYF. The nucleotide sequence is TGTGCCAGCAGCGTAGGGGTAGGCACAGATACGCAGTATTTT.